This TCR beta chain emerged from a study of cytomegalovirus exposure and HLA in healthy donors. Study context: From donors who were HLA-typed, an early data release held around 85 million unique TCRs. Notes on the study in general: Near-uniform donor sequencing depth was presumed by presence/absence analyses.

V was pared by 3 bases and J by 13 bases, with 16 bases of the junction left unmatched. Germline lookup yields CDR1 SGHRS and CDR2 YFSETQ. The CDR3 is 16 residues long. On this clone: Antigen unknown.

The primer mix had 60 Vbeta and 13 Jbeta primers. The protocol was immunoSEQ multiplex PCR, while the TCRdb copy is restricted to in-frame clones and leaves out a portion. Altogether some 150,000 clones are present, about three quarters being singletons, with the ten largest covering 3%. This TCR was sampled from a man aged 40-49 years in good health and CMV-seropositive. V and J are TRBV5-1 and TRBJ2-1; TRBD1 aligns across 10 bases. Sequencing input: PBMCs. The CDR3, as DNA: TGCGCCAGCAGCTCGAATAACCCCGGGACAGGGGAACTTCAGTTCTTC. Its translation is CASSSNNPGTGELQFF.